A single sample gave rise to the 19 T cell receptor beta chains below, sequenced in a study of T cell changes during pregnancy in multiple sclerosis. The table came from immunoSEQ multiplex PCR; TCRdb's copy has only in-frame clones and leaves some out. This sample has about 75,000 clones; 94% occur once, and the top ten carry less than 0.15%. The sample here was CD4+ T cells from peripheral blood mononuclear cells, taken after pregnancy. These TCRs come from a female donor with multiple sclerosis, enrolled in a pregnancy study.

V gene TRBV9 combines with J gene TRBJ1-1; 9 nucleotides align to TRBD1. Germline trimming cut 0 bases from V and 6 bases from J; bases unmatched to any gene: 6. This CDR3 has 15 residues. The germline V gene has CDR1 SGDLS and CDR2 YYNGEE. The CDR3, as DNA: TGTGCCAGCAGCGTAGCGGGACAGGGATTCTCTGAAGCTTTCTTT. Its translation: CASSVAGQGFSEAFF.

V usage is TRBV10-3 and J usage is TRBJ2-7; possible D gene TRBD2, 5 bases. Germline CDR1 reads ENHRY; CDR2 reads SYGVKD. The CDR3 length is 13 residues. V lost 8 bases and J 3 bases, leaving 14 bases between the germline ends. The CDR3 region has the DNA TGTGCCATCGAAATAGAGGGCAGCTACGAGCAGTACTTC. This codes for CAIEIEGSYEQYF.

The rearrangement joins TRBV5-1 to TRBJ2-7; tentatively, D is TRBD1 (6 bases). CDR3 length: 15 amino acids. Between the trimmed V and J ends, which lost 0 bases and 2 bases, there was a span of 12 bases. Germline values: CDR1 SGHRS, CDR2 YFSETQ. The CDR3: CASSLEQGGTYEQYF. Here the CDR3 DNA reads TGCGCCAGCAGCTTGGAACAGGGTGGGACCTACGAGCAGTACTTC.

In this sample, this clone turned up once. The chain uses TRBV7-6 and TRBJ2-3; D ambiguous. The ends were cut back, 5 bases at V and 3 bases at J, with 6 bases in the middle. The CDR3 loop spans 12 amino acids. Per germline, CDR1 SGHVS and CDR2 FNYEAQ. For the CDR3, the DNA is TGTGCCAGCAGCCTCAGGACAGATACGCAGTATTTT. It yields the protein CASSLRTDTQYF.

The chain joins TRBV11-2 to TRBJ1-3, with D possibly matching TRBD1 (5 bases). This CDR3 has 15 amino acids. V lost 4 bases and J lost 4, with 14 bases in between. Germline assignment: CDR1 SGHAT and CDR2 FQNNGV. This CDR3 is CASSYDRFPGNTIYF. The CDR3 coding sequence is TGTGCCAGCAGCTATGACAGATTTCCGGGAAACACCATATATTTT.

This clone was seen a handful of times. The rearrangement uses TRBV4-2 and TRBJ1-1; perhaps TRBD1 as D (6 bases). Trimming shortened V by 4 bases and J by 12 bases, and 15 bases separated the two germline ends. This CDR3 has 12 amino acids. Germline CDR1 reads LGHNA; CDR2 reads YNFKEQ. CDR3 residues: CASSPITGSPFF. CDR3 DNA sequence: TGTGCCAGCAGCCCGATAACAGGGAGTCCTTTCTTT.

This clone occurred once. This chain connects TRBV28 to TRBJ2-1; D gene unclear. Germline loops: CDR1 MDHEN, CDR2 SYDVKM. V was pared by 5 bases and J by 4 bases, with 15 bases between. The CDR3 extends over 15 amino acids. The CDR3 loop reads CASSLWSRSYNEQFF. The CDR3 DNA reads TGTGCCAGCAGTCTCTGGAGCCGAAGTTACAATGAGCAGTTCTTC.

The chain couples TRBV7-8 to TRBJ2-4; TRBD2 matches at 12 bases. V gave up 5 bases and J gave up 0 bases; unmatched junction bases: 14. The germline gives CDR1 SGHVS, CDR2 FQNEAQ. CDR3 length equals 20 residues. For the CDR3, the DNA is TGTGCCAGCAGCCCAGCGAGAAGACTAGCGGGAGTCTTAGCCAAAAACATTCAGTACTTC. This sequence encodes CASSPARRLAGVLAKNIQYF.

This sequence joins TRBV28 and TRBJ2-7, with 8 bases lining up with TRBD2. Germline CDR1 MDHEN, CDR2 SYDVKM. Trimming took 6 bases from V and 6 from J; bases not matched to a gene: 10. The CDR3 runs 14 residues. The CDR3: CASREAGAPSEQYF. CDR3 sequence (DNA): TGTGCCAGCAGGGAAGCGGGGGCCCCCAGCGAGCAGTACTTC.

The count of this clone is one. The V call is TRBV10-3, the J call TRBJ2-1, with 7 bases lining up with TRBD2. Unmatched junction bases numbered 12, after V lost 10 bases and J lost 9 bases. CDR3 length equals 13 residues. Germline-derived CDR1 and CDR2 are ENHRY and SYGVKD. CDR3 sequence reads: CATRSPTSTEQFF. The CDR3 DNA follows: TGTGCCACCCGAAGCCCGACTAGCACTGAGCAGTTCTTC.

The chain is built from TRBV11-2 and TRBJ2-1; D call uncertain. Germline V gene lookup returns CDR1 SGHAT and CDR2 FQNNGV. CDR3 size: 17 residues. Trimming took off 5 bases at V and 0 bases at J, with 17 bases between the two ends. The CDR3 protein is CASSDVAEWSSYNEQFF. In DNA form, the CDR3 reads TGTGCCAGCAGCGATGTCGCGGAGTGGAGCTCCTACAATGAGCAGTTCTTC.

The V call is TRBV6-1, the J call TRBJ1-5; the D gene is possibly TRBD1 (6 bases). This CDR3 is built from 19 residues. Trimming pared 2 bases from V and 3 bases from J, leaving 23 bases between. The germline gives CDR1 MNHNS, CDR2 SASEGT. CDR3 in DNA: TGTGCCAGCAGTGAAAACGGGGGGCCAGGTGGTCCCCCCAATCAGCCCCAGCATTTT. It translates to CASSENGGPGGPPNQPQHF.

This clone is a singleton in its sample. The chain uses TRBV7-2 and TRBJ2-1; no definite D call. Germline CDR1 reads SGHTA; CDR2 reads FQGNSA. This CDR3 is built from 13 residues. Trimming shortened V by 6 bases and J by 9 bases, and 15 bases separated the two germline ends. CDR3 nucleotides: TGTGCCAGCAGTCTAAAGAGCCCGGGTGAGCAGTTCTTC. It yields the protein CASSLKSPGEQFF.

The CDR3 sequence: CASSDQGEQFF. DNA for the CDR3: TGTGCCAGCAGCGACCAGGGTGAGCAGTTCTTC. The V call is TRBV7-8, the J call TRBJ2-1, with D possibly TRBD1 on 5 matching bases. In germline, CDR1 is SGHVS, CDR2 FQNEAQ. The CDR3 loop spans 11 amino acids. With 5 bases removed from V and 9 bases from J, the gap between germline ends came to 8 bases.

This clone was counted only a few times. CDR3 sequence: CASLGQRGEKLFF. The CDR3 DNA reads as TGTGCCAGCTTGGGTCAGCGGGGGGAAAAACTGTTTTTT. The chain recombines TRBV6-1 with TRBJ1-4; D may be TRBD1 (5 bases). This CDR3 region has 13 residues. Germline lookup yields CDR1 MNHNS and CDR2 SASEGT. V was pared by 8 bases and J by 8 bases, with 15 bases between.

The chain employs TRBV20-1 and TRBJ2-1; D might be TRBD2 (5 bases). The CDR3 contains 10 residues. Germline CDR1 is DFQATT and CDR2 is SNEGSKA (reference sequence). The CDR3 protein is CSSGYNEQFF. CDR3 sequence (DNA): TGCTCCAGCGGATACAATGAGCAGTTCTTC.

The V gene is TRBV5-4, the J gene TRBJ2-1; 10 nucleotides align to TRBD2. V was pared by 1 base and J by 9 bases, with 7 bases of the junction left unmatched. CDR1 and CDR2 (germline): SGHNT, YYREEE (reference sequence). The CDR3 runs to 15 residues. CDR3 region: CASSLRSGRAIEQFF. In nucleotides, the CDR3 is TGTGCCAGCAGCTTGAGGAGCGGGAGGGCTATTGAGCAGTTCTTC. The entire variable domain, with the rest obtained from reference TRBV5-4 and TRBJ2-1, is as follows: ETGVTQSPTHLIKTRGQQVTLRCSSQSGHNTVSWYQQALGQGPQFIFQYYREEENGRGNFPPRFSGLQFPNYSSELNVNALELDDSALYLCASSLRSGRAIEQFFGPGTRLTVL.

The chain recombines TRBV7-9 with TRBJ2-1; 13 bases match TRBD2. The CDR3 consists of 17 residues. Germline lookup yields CDR1 SEHNR and CDR2 FQNEAQ (reference sequence). Trimming cost V 5 bases and J 4 bases; bases outside gene matches: 8. The CDR3 reads CASSPILAGGVYNEQFF. The DNA for the CDR3 is TGTGCCAGCAGCCCTATACTAGCGGGAGGGGTATACAATGAGCAGTTCTTC. Looking up the rest from reference TRBV7-9 and TRBJ2-1 gives the full variable domain: DTGVSQNPRHKITKRGQNVTFRCDPISEHNRLYWYRQTLGQGPEFLTYFQNEAQLEKSRLLSDRFSAERPKGSFSTLEIQRTEQGDSAMYLCASSPILAGGVYNEQFFGPGTRLTVL.

This chain connects TRBV28 to TRBJ2-1, with no clear D. The germline CDR1 and CDR2 sequences are MDHEN and SYDVKM. The V end was cut by 3 bases, the J end by 12 bases, with 12 bases between. CDR3 length: 12 amino acids. The CDR3 nucleotides are TGTGCCAGCAGTTTCCGAGAGGTGGGGCAGTTCTTC. This sequence encodes CASSFREVGQFF. Full variable domain (missing parts from reference TRBV28 and TRBJ2-1): DVKVTQSSRYLVKRTGEKVFLECVQDMDHENMFWYRQDPGLGLRLIYFSYDVKMKEKGDIPEGYSVSREKKERFSLILESASTNQTSMYLCASSFREVGQFFGPGTRLTVL.